The source of this T cell receptor (beta chain) is a study of T cell responses to AZD1222 COVID-19 vaccine. Measured with immunoSEQ multiplex PCR; TCRdb has only the in-frame clones, and not every one. The table includes around 170,000 clones, approximately 91% detected once. CDR3 length: 15 amino acids. Germline CDR1 reads SNHLY; CDR2 reads FYNNEI. V was trimmed by 7 bases and J by 1 base, leaving 15 bases between them. Material: peripheral blood, obtained on day 0 of AZD1222 vaccination. This rearrangement joins TRBV2 to TRBJ2-3; D is possibly TRBD2 (5 bases). The clonotype was recovered from an adult in good health. CDR3 nucleotides: TGTGCCAGCACGGACCGGGAAGAGGGCACAGATACGCAGTATTTT. Encoded protein: CASTDREEGTDTQYF.